Listed below are T cell receptor beta chains from one sample, sequenced in a study of shared clonotypes between healthy human individuals. The assay was immunoSEQ multiplex PCR, and TCRdb's table has in-frame clones only and misses some. The table includes about 2 million clones, roughly 96% detected once. Sequenced input: naive CD4+ T cells sorted from blood. Receptor source: a man younger than 35 in good health. CDR3s include the opening cysteine and the closing phenylalanine or tryptophan. The D gene is left open where the match is weak. The listing skips clone size in some rows; elsewhere it reads once, few, many or a size class.

-	TRBJ1-6	TRBV7-9	-	CASEKRGVGNSPLHF	TGTGCCAGCGAAAAGAGGGGCGTGGGGAATTCACCCCTCCACTTT
-	TRBJ2-5	TRBV6-5	-	CASRRAFGEETQYF	TGTGCCAGCAGACGGGCATTCGGGGAGGAGACCCAGTACTTC
-	TRBJ1-2	TRBV7-9	-	CASPRTGFGMDGYTF	TGTGCCAGCCCCAGGACGGGCTTCGGGATGGATGGCTACACCTTC
-	TRBJ2-5	TRBV20-1	-	CSARFETQYF	TGCAGTGCTAGGTTTGAGACCCAGTACTTC
-	TRBJ1-2	TRBV6-5	TRBD1	CASSYRQGAGYGYTF	TGTGCCAGCAGTTACAGACAGGGGGCAGGCTATGGCTACACCTTC
once	TRBJ2-7	TRBV10-3	-	CAISYTYEQYF	TGTGCCATCAGTTACACCTACGAGCAGTACTTC
-	TRBJ1-2	TRBV28	-	CASSRQEVPLGYYGYTF	TGTGCCAGCAGTCGACAGGAGGTCCCCCTAGGTTACTATGGCTACACCTTC
-	TRBJ2-5	TRBV7-8	-	CASSLGFQETQYF	TGTGCCAGCAGCTTAGGGTTCCAAGAGACCCAGTACTTC
-	TRBJ1-6	TRBV5-6	-	CASSPGTGAPSPLHF	TGTGCCAGCAGCCCCGGGACCGGAGCTCCTTCACCCCTCCACTTT
-	TRBJ1-2	TRBV28	-	CASSETQGSGYGYTF	TGTGCCAGCTCCGAAACTCAGGGGAGTGGCTATGGCTACACCTTC
-	TRBJ2-2	TRBV9	TRBD2	CASSVGVAGSTGELFF	TGTGCCAGCAGCGTAGGGGTAGCGGGGTCCACCGGGGAGCTGTTTTTT
-	TRBJ2-1	TRBV28	TRBD2	CASSLTSGGGNEQFF	TGTGCCAGCAGCCTGACTAGCGGGGGTGGCAATGAGCAGTTCTTC
once	TRBJ2-7	TRBV9	-	CASSPRAPSYEQYF	TGTGCCAGCAGTCCACGGGCGCCCTCCTACGAGCAGTACTTC
-	TRBJ2-7	TRBV7-2	TRBD2	CASSLGTGGEQYF	TGTGCCAGCAGCTTAGGTACGGGGGGCGAGCAGTACTTC
-	TRBJ1-1	TRBV6-1	-	CASSEEGRVANTEAFF	TGTGCCAGCAGTGAAGAGGGTCGGGTGGCGAACACTGAAGCTTTCTTT
-	TRBJ1-2	TRBV15	-	CATSRDKKGGYGYTF	TGTGCCACCAGCAGAGATAAGAAGGGCGGCTATGGCTACACCTTC
-	TRBJ2-7	TRBV7-9	-	CASSLGAGQTYEQYF	TGTGCCAGCAGCTTAGGGGCAGGACAGACCTACGAGCAGTACTTC